This T cell receptor (beta chain) was retrieved from a study of vaccination and CD4 T cells after COVID-19 (dated by TCRdb to 2021 to 2024). With regard to the full study: Convalescent patients had a positive SARS-CoV-2 result on nasal swab PCR, and of these patients, fewer than ten had mild disease and one had severe disease. In the convalescent cohort there were six males and four females, among whom were two Hispanic individuals, seven Caucasians, two Asians and one multiracial person. Participants received two doses of either the Pfizer-BioNTech BNT162b2 vaccine (n=8) or the Moderna mRNA-1273 vaccine (n=2). Post-COVID blood samples from convalescent patients were collected a median of roughly 100 days after diagnosis, with a range of roughly 30 to 161 days. The time from the second vaccine dose to post-vaccine blood sampling had a median of roughly 79 days and ranged from about 12 to 250 days. Culture stimuli were overlapping spike peptide pools from SARS-CoV-2 and from the common cold coronaviruses HCoV-NL63, HCoV-OC43 and HCoV-229E. In control cultures, a CEFX viral epitope pool was used as positive control, an HIV-1 Nef peptide pool was used as negative control, or no peptide was added. In around 9 COVID-19 convalescent patients and a handful of infection-naive healthy vaccine recipients, researchers compared the spike-specific CD4+ TCR repertoire from before mRNA vaccination with the repertoire from after.

In the case of this clonotype: No cognate antigen has been identified for it. No clone much larger than this one lies a single base away; base qualities are absent.

CDR1 and CDR2 (MDHEN, SYDVKM) derive from the germline V gene. V is pared back by 2 bases and J by 0 bases, with 14 bases lying between the germline termini. Spanning cysteine to phenylalanine, the CDR3 consists of 16 amino acids. CDR3 DNA only is kept here, 48 bases in frame from base 1. The protocol used for the library was PCR. DNA from cultured CD4+ T cells underwent TCR sequencing with the Oncomine TCR Beta short-read assay at the Johns Hopkins FTIC core. Genomic DNA was extracted from the cultured CD4+ T cells with the QIAamp micro DNA kit. The Oncomine TCR Beta libraries from cultured CD4+ T cells were pooled using unique dual indexes and then sequenced on an Illumina iSeq 100. Under the source paper's analysis protocol: Non-productive sequences were filtered out, and CDR3s that did not start with C, did not end with F or W, or were shorter than 7 amino acids were discarded. The MANAFEST web application was used to identify antigen-specific clonotypes by comparing peptide-stimulated wells against reference wells and other culture wells. To be called positive, a clone needed an FDR below 0.05, an odds ratio above 5, and a productive frequency above 0.1% in at least two of three replicate wells. Cross-reactive clonotypes were defined as significantly expanded in both SARS-CoV-2 spike wells and at least one common cold coronavirus spike condition. Using R version 3.6.1, CDR3 homology was evaluated through Levenshtein distances (stringdist) along with unrooted phylogenetic trees (ape). TCRdb passed the public sequencing reads through fastp at Q25 and MiXCR, retaining productive beta sequences. Rows with a matching CDR3 protein are joined into one entry that keeps the most common DNA and genes. The V and J calls reflect TCRdb's pipeline rather than the authors' work. The table for this sample lists more than 12,000 distinct CDR3 sequences; 50% to 55% of them were counted only once. The ten largest clones add up to over 8% of the sample.

The treatment or condition label on this specimen signifies: roughly nine-day PBMC culture with coronavirus spike peptide pools or control peptides (ViraFEST assay). The study used the ViraFEST assay, which expanded antigen-specific T cells with peptide pools and then identified expanded clonotypes by TCR sequencing. Positive SARS-CoV-2 PCR tests in the convalescent patients dated from March to December 2020, before Alpha, Beta and Delta variants emerged in the United States. Each well held around 2.1 million PBMCs cultured with roughly 10 ug/ml peptide pools in IMDM containing roughly 5% human AB serum and about 10 IU/ml IL-2. On days 3 and 7, half of the culture medium was replaced with fresh IL-2-containing medium. After 10 days of culture, CD4+ T cells were isolated by negative selection with the EasySep CD4+ T cell isolation kit. Ficoll-Paque Plus gradient centrifugation was used to isolate PBMCs from whole blood, and the isolated PBMCs were then either used fresh or cryopreserved at -140C. In general, triplicate wells were set up for every culture condition.

Study-wide conclusions, independent of this receptor: Of the vaccine-specific clones in convalescent patients, 304 of 307, or nearly all, reacted only to SARS-CoV-2 spike and did not cross-react with common cold coronaviruses. An increase in the median number of SARS-CoV-2-reactive clonotypes from 21 after infection to a few dozen after vaccination was observed, but the change was not found to be significant. The number of convalescent patients in the study was relatively small, and the study did not examine early timepoints following natural infection. In convalescent patients, a median approximately 83% of post-vaccine SARS-CoV-2-reactive clones were detected only after vaccination, and vaccine-specific priming was suggested by this finding.

Sequenced input: CD4+ T cells from blood, cultured in vitro. This sequence uses TRBV28 and TRBJ2-7; TRBD1 is possibly the D segment (6 matching bases). The receptor's source is a human donor who had recovered from COVID-19. The DNA sequence is TGTGCCAGCAGTTTAGGGGGCAGCCGAAGCTCCTACGAGCAGTACTTC. Translated, this gives CASSLGGSRSSYEQYF.